This entry lists 14 T cell receptor beta chains sequenced from one sample in a study of blood T cells in healthy people across ages. Combining a sample-barcoded 5' primer with a J-beta primer mix, a second PCR ran for roughly 7 to 12 cycles. MiXCR, run by TCRdb on the 5' RACE reads, gives a single entry per CDR3 protein. Of 750,000 to 950,000 distinct CDR3 sequences listed, under 30% are singletons. These same data were also listed under a study on T cells of mothers and their children.

The material sequenced was blood. These receptors were obtained from a boy younger than 18 in good health.

To note about this clonotype: The germline gene is not matched at one end of the junction; a read error may be the cause. The chain employs TRBV6-5 and TRBJ1-2, with 10 nucleotides matching TRBD1. This CDR3 region has 14 residues. CDR1 is MNHEY, CDR2 SVGAGI, per germline. The CDR3 loop is CASSYSDRGRSYTF. For the CDR3, the DNA is TGTGCCAGCAGCTACTCCGACAGGGGGCGAAGCTACACCTTC.

The V call is TRBV28, the J call TRBJ2-5; 12 bases line up with TRBD2. The end of the DNA is better explained by TRBJ2-7, so the J call may be wrong. The CDR3 totals 16 residues. Germline V gene data show CDR1 as MDHEN and CDR2 as SYDVKM. This chain's CDR3 is CASRTSGGVSSYEQYF. As DNA, the CDR3 is TGTGCCAGCAGGACTAGCGGGGGTGTTAGCTCCTACGAGCAGTACTTC.

This chain links TRBV7-9 with TRBJ2-1, with D unresolved. The assigned J gene may be wrong: the sequence end matches TRBJ2-7 better. The CDR3 is made up of 12 amino acids. The germline CDR1 and CDR2 sequences are SEHNR and FQNEAQ (reference sequence). The CDR3 DNA follows: TGTGCCAGCAGCCTCCAGTCGAGCGCGCAGTACTTC. Its translation: CASSLQSSAQYF.

This clonotype turned up a few times. The V and J genes are TRBV10-3 and TRBJ1-5; D unresolved. This CDR3 is 15 amino acids long. Germline V gene lookup returns CDR1 ENHRY and CDR2 SYGVKD. Trimming took off 0 bases at V and 1 base at J, with 7 bases between the two ends. The CDR3 coding sequence is TGTGCCATCAGTGAGTCCGACCCGAGCAATCAGCCCCAGCATTTT. Its protein product is CAISESDPSNQPQHF.

The rearrangement joins TRBV6-6 to TRBJ2-5, with unresolved D. This CDR3 has 11 amino acids. V was pared by 6 bases and J by 7 bases, with 9 bases between. Germline V gene data show CDR1 as MNHNY and CDR2 as SVGAGI (reference sequence). The CDR3 DNA reads TGTGCCAGCAGCGAGAAATCGACCCAGTACTTC. Its protein product is CASSEKSTQYF.

The V and J genes are TRBV5-1 and TRBJ2-5; 10 bases map to TRBD2. V trimming: 0 bases; J trimming: 2 bases; junction bases outside the gene matches: 7. Germline loops: CDR1 SGHRS, CDR2 YFSETQ. This CDR3 contains 17 residues. DNA of the CDR3: TGCGCCAGCAGCTTGGCGGCTAGCGGGGGATCACAAGAGACCCAGTACTTC. It encodes CASSLAASGGSQETQYF.

This clonotype was found a few times. The chain recombines TRBV29-1 with TRBJ2-5; D is ambiguous. Near its end, the DNA agrees better with TRBJ2-7, so the J call may be wrong. Germline V CDR1 and CDR2: SQVTM, ANQGSEA. This CDR3 has 13 residues. The DNA for the CDR3 is TGCAGCGTTGAACGGCAAGACCCCTACGAGCAGTACTTC. Protein sequence: CSVERQDPYEQYF.

In this sample, this clonotype turned up many times. The CDR3: CASSRGGAGDYEQYF. CDR3 DNA: TGTGCCAGCAGCCGTGGGGGGGCAGGGGACTACGAGCAGTACTTC. The genes are TRBV12-3 or TRBV12-4 and TRBJ2-7; D is possibly TRBD2 (7 bases). This CDR3 has 15 amino acids. Between the trimmed V and J ends, which lost 6 bases and 3 bases, there was a span of 18 bases.

This clonotype has a handful of counts. In nucleotides, the CDR3 is TGCGCCAGCAGCTGGGACAGGCCGAACACTGAAGCTTTCTTT. Translation: CASSWDRPNTEAFF. This sequence joins TRBV5-1 and TRBJ1-1, with 8 bases that match TRBD1. This CDR3 spans 14 amino acids. The ends lost 3 bases at V and 1 base at J; junction bases unmatched: 2. The germline CDR1 and CDR2 sequences are SGHRS and YFSETQ.

This clonotype was found a few times. The gene calls are TRBV6-2 or TRBV6-3 and TRBJ2-4; D is perhaps TRBD1 (5 bases). V was shortened by 10 bases and J by 9 bases, with 19 bases between the two germline ends. The CDR3 extends over 13 amino acids. CDR1 MNHEY and CDR2 SVGEGT come from the germline V gene. The CDR3: CATSGAGEFIQYF. For the CDR3, the DNA is TGTGCCACCTCTGGGGCAGGAGAGTTCATTCAGTACTTC.

The V call is TRBV7-9, the J call TRBJ2-3; 7 bases align to TRBD1. V was pared by 3 bases and J by 4 bases, with 4 bases of the junction left unmatched. Germline-derived CDR1 and CDR2 are SEHNR and FQNEAQ (reference sequence). The length of the CDR3 is 14 residues. As DNA, the CDR3 is TGTGCCAGCAGCTTGACAGGGTCGGCAGATACGCAGTATTTT. Residues: CASSLTGSADTQYF.

This clonotype was seen a handful of times. The V and J genes are TRBV11-3 and TRBJ2-5; D remains ambiguous. The DNA end lines up better with TRBJ2-1; the J call may be wrong. This CDR3 is built from 14 residues. Germline values: CDR1 SGHNT, CDR2 YENEEA. This chain's CDR3 is CASSLSAARNEQFF. In DNA, the CDR3 is TGTGCCAGCAGCTTATCGGCAGCTAGGAATGAGCAGTTCTTC.

This clonotype was seen at least ten times. The chain joins TRBV6-5 to TRBJ2-3; no definite D call. CDR3 length: 12 residues. Germline lookup yields CDR1 MNHEY and CDR2 SVGAGI. Trimming removed 5 bases from V and 5 bases from J, with 8 bases in between. In nucleotides, the CDR3 is TGTGCCAGCAGTCCTTCGGGAGATACGCAGTATTTT. It specifies CASSPSGDTQYF.

V usage is TRBV13 and J usage is TRBJ1-1, with TRBD1 identical over 7 bases. CDR3 size: 15 residues. Germline assignment: CDR1 PRHDT and CDR2 FYEKMQ (reference sequence). With V trimmed by 5 bases and J by 3 bases, 9 bases remained unmatched. CDR3 sequence (DNA): TGTGCCAGCAGCCCGAGACAGGGAAGGGACACTGAAGCTTTCTTT. The encoded protein is CASSPRQGRDTEAFF.